This T cell receptor (beta chain) was recovered during a study of vaccination and CD4 T cells after COVID-19. Study details: Nasal swab PCR identified SARS-CoV-2 in the convalescent patients, of whom several were mild and one severe. Everyone enrolled got two doses of BNT162b2 or mRNA-1273 vaccine.

A single record per CDR3 protein comes from TCRdb applying MiXCR to the PCR reads. The table shows fewer than 25,000 distinct CDR3 sequences, with about 54% occurring only once. This clonotype was seen a handful of times. Its cognate antigen is unknown. The study, taken as a whole, reports: Convalescent patients had 304 of 307 vaccine-specific clones showing spike mono-reactivity.

The clonotype comes from a human donor who had recovered from COVID-19. The sequencing used CD4+ T cells from blood, collected before SARS-CoV-2 vaccination.

CDR3 bases: TGTGCCAGCAGTTACGATGAGGGGCCGGGCACAGATACGCAGTATTTT. This codes for CASSYDEGPGTDTQYF. The chain is built from TRBV6-2 or TRBV6-3 and TRBJ2-3; perhaps D is TRBD1 or TRBD2 (5 bases each). Germline V lookup: CDR1 MNHEY, CDR2 SVGEGT. V shed 2 bases and J shed 1 base, with 13 bases lying between them. The CDR3 is 16 amino acids.